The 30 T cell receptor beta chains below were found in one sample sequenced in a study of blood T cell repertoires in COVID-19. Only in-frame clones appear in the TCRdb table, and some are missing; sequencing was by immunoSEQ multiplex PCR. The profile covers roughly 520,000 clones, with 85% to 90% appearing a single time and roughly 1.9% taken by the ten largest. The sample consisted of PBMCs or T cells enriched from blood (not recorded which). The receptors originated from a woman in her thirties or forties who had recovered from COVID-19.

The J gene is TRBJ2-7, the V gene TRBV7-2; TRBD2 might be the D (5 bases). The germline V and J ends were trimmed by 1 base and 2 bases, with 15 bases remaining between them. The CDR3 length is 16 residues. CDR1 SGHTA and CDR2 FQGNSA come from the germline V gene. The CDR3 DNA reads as TGTGCCAGCAGCTTAGGGCGAGGGTTTTTCCCCTACGAGCAGTACTTC. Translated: CASSLGRGFFPYEQYF.

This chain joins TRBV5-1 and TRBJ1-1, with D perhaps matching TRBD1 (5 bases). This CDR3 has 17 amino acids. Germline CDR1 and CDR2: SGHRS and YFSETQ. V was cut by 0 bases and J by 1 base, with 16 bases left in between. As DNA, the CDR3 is TGCGCCAGCAGCTTGGTAACAGGCCCCCTAGGGAACACTGAAGCTTTCTTT. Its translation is CASSLVTGPLGNTEAFF.

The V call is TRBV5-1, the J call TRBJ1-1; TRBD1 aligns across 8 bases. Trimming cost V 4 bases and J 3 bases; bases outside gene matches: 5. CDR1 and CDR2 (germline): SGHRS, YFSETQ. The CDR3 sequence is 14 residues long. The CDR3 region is CASSPGGADTEAFF. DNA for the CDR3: TGCGCCAGCAGCCCAGGGGGCGCGGACACTGAAGCTTTCTTT.

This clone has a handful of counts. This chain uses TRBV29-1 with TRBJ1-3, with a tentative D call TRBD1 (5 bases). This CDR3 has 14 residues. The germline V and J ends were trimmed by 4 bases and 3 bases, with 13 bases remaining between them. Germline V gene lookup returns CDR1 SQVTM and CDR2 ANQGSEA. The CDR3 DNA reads TGCAGCGTTGTACAGGTAAGTTATGGAAACACCATATATTTT. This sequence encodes CSVVQVSYGNTIYF.

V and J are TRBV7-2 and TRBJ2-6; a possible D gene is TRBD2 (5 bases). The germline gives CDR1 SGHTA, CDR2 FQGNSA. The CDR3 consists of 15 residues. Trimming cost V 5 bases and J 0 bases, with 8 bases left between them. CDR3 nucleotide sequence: TGTGCCAGCAGCGTAGGAGGCTCTGGGGCCAACGTCCTGACTTTC. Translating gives CASSVGGSGANVLTF.

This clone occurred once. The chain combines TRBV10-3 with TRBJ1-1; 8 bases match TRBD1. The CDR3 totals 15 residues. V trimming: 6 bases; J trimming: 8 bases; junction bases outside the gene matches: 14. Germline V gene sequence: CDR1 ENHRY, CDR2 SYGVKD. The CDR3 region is CAISETGTGGSEAFF. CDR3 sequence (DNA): TGTGCCATCAGCGAAACCGGGACAGGAGGTTCAGAAGCTTTCTTT.

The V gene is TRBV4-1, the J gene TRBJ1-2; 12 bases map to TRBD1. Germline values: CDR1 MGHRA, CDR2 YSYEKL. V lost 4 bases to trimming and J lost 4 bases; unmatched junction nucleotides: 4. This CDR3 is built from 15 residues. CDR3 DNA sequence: TGCGCCAGCAGCCCAGGGACAGGGGGCGTCTATGGCTACACCTTC. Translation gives CASSPGTGGVYGYTF.

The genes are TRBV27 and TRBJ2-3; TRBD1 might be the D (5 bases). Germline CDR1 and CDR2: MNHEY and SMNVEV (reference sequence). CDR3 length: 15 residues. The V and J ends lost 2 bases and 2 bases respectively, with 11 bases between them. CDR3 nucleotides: TGTGCCAGCAGTTTACTATGGGGCGTCACAGATACGCAGTATTTT. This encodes CASSLLWGVTDTQYF.

The DNA of the CDR3 is TGCGCCAGCAGCTTAGGCAGGATACGCGAGCAGTACTTC. It yields the protein CASSLGRIREQYF. The chain joins TRBV5-1 to TRBJ2-7; D remains ambiguous. The CDR3 totals 13 residues. V was clipped by 2 bases and J by 6 bases, with 12 bases between them. Germline V gene sequence: CDR1 SGHRS, CDR2 YFSETQ.

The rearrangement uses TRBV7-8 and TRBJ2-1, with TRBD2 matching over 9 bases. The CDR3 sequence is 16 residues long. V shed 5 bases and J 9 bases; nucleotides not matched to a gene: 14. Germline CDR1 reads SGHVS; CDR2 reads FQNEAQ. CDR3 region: CASSTLAGVVVGEQFF. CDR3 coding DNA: TGTGCCAGCAGCACCTTAGCGGGAGTGGTTGTCGGTGAGCAGTTCTTC.

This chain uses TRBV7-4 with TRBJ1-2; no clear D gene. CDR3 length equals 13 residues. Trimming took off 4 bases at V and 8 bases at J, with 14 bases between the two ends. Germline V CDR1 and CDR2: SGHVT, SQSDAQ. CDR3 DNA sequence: TGTGCCAGCAGCTGTGAGTCCCCCCTGGGCTACACCTTC. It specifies CASSCESPLGYTF.

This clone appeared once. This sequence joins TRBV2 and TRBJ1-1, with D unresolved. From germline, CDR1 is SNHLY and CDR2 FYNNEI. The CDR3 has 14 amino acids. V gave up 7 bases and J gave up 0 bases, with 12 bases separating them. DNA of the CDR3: TGTGCCAGCACTGTGGGAGAGGTGAACACTGAAGCTTTCTTT. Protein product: CASTVGEVNTEAFF.

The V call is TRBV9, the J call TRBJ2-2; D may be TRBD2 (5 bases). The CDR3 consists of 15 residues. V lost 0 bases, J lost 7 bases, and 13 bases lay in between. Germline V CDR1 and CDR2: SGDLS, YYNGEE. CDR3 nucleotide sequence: TGTGCCAGCAGCGTAGGATCTAGCCGTAGCGGGGAGCTGTTTTTT. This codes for CASSVGSSRSGELFF.

Here the CDR3 DNA reads TGTGCCAGCAGCCAAGGGTTAGCGGTTGAAGCTTTCTTT. Amino acid sequence: CASSQGLAVEAFF. This chain connects TRBV4-2 to TRBJ1-1; D not certain. The CDR3 is made up of 13 amino acids. Germline assignment: CDR1 LGHNA and CDR2 YNFKEQ. Trimming removed 1 base at V and 7 bases at J, with 10 bases between.

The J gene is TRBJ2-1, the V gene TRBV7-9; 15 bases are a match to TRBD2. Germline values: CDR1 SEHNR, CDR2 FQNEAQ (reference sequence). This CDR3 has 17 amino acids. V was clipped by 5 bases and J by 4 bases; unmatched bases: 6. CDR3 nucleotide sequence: TGTGCCAGCAGCACCGGGACTAGCGGGAGGATTTACAATGAGCAGTTCTTC. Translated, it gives CASSTGTSGRIYNEQFF.

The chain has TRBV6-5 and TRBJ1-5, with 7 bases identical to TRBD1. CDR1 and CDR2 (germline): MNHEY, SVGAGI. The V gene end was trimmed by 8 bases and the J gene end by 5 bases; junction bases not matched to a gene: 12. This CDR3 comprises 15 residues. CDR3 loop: CASERDSLGDQPQHF. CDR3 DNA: TGTGCCAGCGAGAGGGACAGTCTTGGCGATCAGCCCCAGCATTTT.

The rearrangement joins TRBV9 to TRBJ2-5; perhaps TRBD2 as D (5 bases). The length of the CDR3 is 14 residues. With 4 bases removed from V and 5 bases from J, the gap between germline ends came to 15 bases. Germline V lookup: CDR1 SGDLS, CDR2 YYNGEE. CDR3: CASSPMWRGETQYF. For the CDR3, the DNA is TGTGCCAGCAGCCCTATGTGGCGAGGGGAGACCCAGTACTTC.

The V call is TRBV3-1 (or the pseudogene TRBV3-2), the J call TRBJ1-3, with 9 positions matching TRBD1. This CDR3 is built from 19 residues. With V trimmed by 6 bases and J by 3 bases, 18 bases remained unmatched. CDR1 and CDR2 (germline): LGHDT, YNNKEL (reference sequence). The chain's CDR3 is CASRVVYRGRGLSGNTIYF. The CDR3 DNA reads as TGTGCCAGCAGGGTAGTTTACAGGGGGCGCGGGTTGAGTGGAAACACCATATATTTT.

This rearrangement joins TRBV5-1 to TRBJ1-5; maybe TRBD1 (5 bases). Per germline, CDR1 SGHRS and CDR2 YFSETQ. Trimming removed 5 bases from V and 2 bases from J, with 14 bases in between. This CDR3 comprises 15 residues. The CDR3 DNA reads TGCGCCAGCAGTCCACGAGGAGGGGGCAATCAGCCCCAGCATTTT. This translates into CASSPRGGGNQPQHF.

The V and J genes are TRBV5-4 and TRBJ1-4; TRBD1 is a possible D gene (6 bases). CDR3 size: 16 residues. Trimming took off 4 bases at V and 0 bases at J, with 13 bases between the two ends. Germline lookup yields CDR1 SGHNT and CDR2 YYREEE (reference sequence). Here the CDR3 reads CASSAGQPTTNEKLFF. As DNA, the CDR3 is TGTGCCAGCAGCGCCGGACAGCCAACAACTAATGAAAAACTGTTTTTT.

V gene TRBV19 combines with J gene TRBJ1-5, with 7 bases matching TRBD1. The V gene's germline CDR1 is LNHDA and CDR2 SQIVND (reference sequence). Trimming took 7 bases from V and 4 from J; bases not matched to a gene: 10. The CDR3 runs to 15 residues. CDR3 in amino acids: CASTLTGNGNQPQHF. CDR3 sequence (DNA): TGTGCCAGTACCCTGACAGGGAACGGAAATCAGCCCCAGCATTTT.

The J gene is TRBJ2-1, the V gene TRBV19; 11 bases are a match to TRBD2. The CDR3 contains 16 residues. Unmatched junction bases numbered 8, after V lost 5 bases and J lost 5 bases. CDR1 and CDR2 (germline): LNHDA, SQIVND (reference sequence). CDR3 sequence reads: CASSVRLAGYDNEQFF. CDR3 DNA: TGTGCCAGTAGTGTCCGACTAGCGGGATACGACAATGAGCAGTTCTTC.

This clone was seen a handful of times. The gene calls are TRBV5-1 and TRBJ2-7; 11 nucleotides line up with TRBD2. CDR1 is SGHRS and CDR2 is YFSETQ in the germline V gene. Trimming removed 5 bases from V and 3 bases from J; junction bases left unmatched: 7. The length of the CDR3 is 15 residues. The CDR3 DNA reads TGCGCCAGCAGTCCCGGACTAGCGGGCATCTACGAGCAGTACTTC. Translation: CASSPGLAGIYEQYF.

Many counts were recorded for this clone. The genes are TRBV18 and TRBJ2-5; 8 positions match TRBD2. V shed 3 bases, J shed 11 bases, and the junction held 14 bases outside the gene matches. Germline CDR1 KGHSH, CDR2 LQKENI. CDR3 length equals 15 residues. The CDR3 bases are TGTGCCAGCTCACCCCCCGGGACTAGAGGCTACGGACAGTACTTC. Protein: CASSPPGTRGYGQYF.

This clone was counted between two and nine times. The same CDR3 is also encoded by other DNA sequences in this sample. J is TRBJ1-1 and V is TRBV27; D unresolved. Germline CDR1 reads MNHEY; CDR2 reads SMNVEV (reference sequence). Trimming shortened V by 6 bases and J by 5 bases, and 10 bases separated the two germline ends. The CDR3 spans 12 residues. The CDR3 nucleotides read TGTGCCAGCAGACTAGGCGGGACTGAAGCTTTCTTT. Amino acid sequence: CASRLGGTEAFF.

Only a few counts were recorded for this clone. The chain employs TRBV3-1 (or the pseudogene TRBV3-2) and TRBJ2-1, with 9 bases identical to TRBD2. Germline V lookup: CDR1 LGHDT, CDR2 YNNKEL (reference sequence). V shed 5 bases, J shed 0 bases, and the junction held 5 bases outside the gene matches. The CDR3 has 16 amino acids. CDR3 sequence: CASSSRLADSYNEQFF. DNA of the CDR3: TGTGCCAGCAGCTCTCGACTAGCGGACTCCTACAATGAGCAGTTCTTC.

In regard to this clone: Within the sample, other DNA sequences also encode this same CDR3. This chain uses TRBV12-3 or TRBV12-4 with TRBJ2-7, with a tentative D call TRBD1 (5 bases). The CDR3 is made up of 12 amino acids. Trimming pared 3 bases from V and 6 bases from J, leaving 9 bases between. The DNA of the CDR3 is TGTGCCAGCAGTTTTAGGGGCGGCGAGCAGTACTTC. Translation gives CASSFRGGEQYF.

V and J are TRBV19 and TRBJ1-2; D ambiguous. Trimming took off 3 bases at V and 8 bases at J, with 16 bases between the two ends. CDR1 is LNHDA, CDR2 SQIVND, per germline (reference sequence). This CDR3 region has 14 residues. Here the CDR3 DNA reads TGTGCCAGTAGTATTGATCAACGGGAAGGGGGCTACACCTTC. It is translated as CASSIDQREGGYTF.

CDR3 sequence: CASKPLAGVEDDEQFF. CDR3 bases: TGCGCCAGCAAACCCCTAGCGGGAGTAGAAGACGATGAGCAGTTCTTC. This chain uses TRBV10-2 with TRBJ2-1; TRBD2 matches 10 bases. Germline trimming cut 7 bases from V and 8 bases from J; bases unmatched to any gene: 14. Per the germline V gene, CDR1 is WSHSY and CDR2 is SAAADI. The length of the CDR3 is 16 residues.

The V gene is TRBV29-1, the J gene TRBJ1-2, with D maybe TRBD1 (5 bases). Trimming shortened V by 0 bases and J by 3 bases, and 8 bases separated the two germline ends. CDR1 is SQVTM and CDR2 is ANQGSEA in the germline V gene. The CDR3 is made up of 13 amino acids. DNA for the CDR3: TGCAGCGTTGAAGAACAAGGGGACTATGGCTACACCTTC. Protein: CSVEEQGDYGYTF.